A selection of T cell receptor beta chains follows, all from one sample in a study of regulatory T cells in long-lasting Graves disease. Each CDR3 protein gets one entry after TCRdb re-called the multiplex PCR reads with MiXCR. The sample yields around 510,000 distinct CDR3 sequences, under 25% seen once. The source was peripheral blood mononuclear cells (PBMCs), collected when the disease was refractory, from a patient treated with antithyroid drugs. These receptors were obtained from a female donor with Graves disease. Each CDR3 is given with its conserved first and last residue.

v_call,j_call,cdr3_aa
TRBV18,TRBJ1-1,CASSPSSFGNTEAFF
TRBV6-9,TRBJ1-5,CASSYSNRGLNQPQHF
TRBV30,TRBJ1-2,CAWRATGFYGYTF
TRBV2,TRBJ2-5,CASSRLARETQYF
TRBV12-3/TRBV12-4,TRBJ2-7,CASSATLYEQYF
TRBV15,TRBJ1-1,CATSRGGGEAFF
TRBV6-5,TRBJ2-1,CASSYYGTSLYEQFF
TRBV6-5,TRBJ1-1,CASSYSWENTEAFF
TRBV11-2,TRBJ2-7,CASSEQGGPFYEQYF
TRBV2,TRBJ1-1,CASRSGGIGWNTEAFF
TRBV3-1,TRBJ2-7,CASSQGHLYEQYF
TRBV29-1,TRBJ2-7,CSVGVADTYEQYF
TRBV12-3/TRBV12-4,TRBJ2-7,CASSLAGQRGGYEQYF
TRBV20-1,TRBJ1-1,CSPRAGGEWNTEAFF
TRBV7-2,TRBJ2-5,CASSFRVWREYQETQYF
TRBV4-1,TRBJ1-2,CASSQSLTYRLYGYTF
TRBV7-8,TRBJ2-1,CASSSLARSSYNEQFF
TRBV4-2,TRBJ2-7,CASSFRRMGVAYEQYF
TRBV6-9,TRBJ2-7,CASSYASGYYEQYF